This TCR beta chain was obtained from a study of blood T cell repertoires in COVID-19. Sequencing was performed with immunoSEQ multiplex PCR; in TCRdb, only in-frame clones are kept and a portion is missing. The table shows 250,000 to 350,000 clones, with about 91% occurring only once. The sequencing sample was made of peripheral blood. The source of this sequence is a woman aged 55-75 years with acute or convalescent COVID-19.

The chain's CDR3 is CASRPQGARGETQYF. The DNA of the CDR3 is TGTGCCAGCAGGCCACAGGGGGCGCGTGGCGAGACCCAGTACTTC. The chain recombines TRBV27 with TRBJ2-5, with 9 nucleotides matching TRBD1. The CDR3 is 15 amino acids. V was clipped by 6 bases and J by 5 bases; unmatched bases: 10. The germline V gene has CDR1 MNHEY and CDR2 SMNVEV (reference sequence).